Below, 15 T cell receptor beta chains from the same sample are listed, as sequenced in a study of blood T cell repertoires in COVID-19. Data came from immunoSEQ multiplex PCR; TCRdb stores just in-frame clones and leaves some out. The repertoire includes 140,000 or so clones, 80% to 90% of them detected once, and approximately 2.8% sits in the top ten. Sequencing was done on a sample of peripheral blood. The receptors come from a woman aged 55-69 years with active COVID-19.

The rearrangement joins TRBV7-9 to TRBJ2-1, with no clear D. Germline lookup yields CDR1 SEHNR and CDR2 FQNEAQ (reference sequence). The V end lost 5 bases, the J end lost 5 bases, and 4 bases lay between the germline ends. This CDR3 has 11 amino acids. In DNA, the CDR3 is TGTGCCAGCAGCCGTAACAATGAGCAGTTCTTC. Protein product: CASSRNNEQFF.

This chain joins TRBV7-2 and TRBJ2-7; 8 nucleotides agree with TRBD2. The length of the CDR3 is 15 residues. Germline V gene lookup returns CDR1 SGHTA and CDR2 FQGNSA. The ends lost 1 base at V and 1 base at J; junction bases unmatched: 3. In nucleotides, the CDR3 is TGTGCCAGCAGCTTAGTGGCTAGCGGGTCCTACGAGCAGTACTTC. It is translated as CASSLVASGSYEQYF.

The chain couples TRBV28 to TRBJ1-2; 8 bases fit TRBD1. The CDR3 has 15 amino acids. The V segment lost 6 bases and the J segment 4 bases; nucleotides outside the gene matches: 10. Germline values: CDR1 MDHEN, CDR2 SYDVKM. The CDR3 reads CASRSQGAELYGYTF. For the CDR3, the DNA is TGTGCCAGCAGGTCCCAGGGGGCCGAACTCTATGGCTACACCTTC.

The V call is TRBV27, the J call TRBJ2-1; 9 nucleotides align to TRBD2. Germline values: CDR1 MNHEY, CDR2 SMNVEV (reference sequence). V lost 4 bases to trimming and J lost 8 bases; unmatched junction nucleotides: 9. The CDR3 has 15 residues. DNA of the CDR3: TGTGCCAGCAGTTGGACCGGGACTAGCATAGATGAGCAGTTCTTC. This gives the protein CASSWTGTSIDEQFF.

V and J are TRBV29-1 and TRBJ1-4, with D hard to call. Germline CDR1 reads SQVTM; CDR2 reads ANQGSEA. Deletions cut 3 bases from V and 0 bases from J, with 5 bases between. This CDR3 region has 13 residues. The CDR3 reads CSVEAATNEKLFF. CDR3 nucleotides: TGCAGCGTTGAGGCAGCAACTAATGAAAAACTGTTTTTT.

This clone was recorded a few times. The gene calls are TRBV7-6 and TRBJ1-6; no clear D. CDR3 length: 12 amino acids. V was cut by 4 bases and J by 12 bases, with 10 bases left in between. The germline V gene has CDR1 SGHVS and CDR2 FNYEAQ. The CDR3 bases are TGTGCCAGCAGCTCAAGAGGAGGACCCCTCCACTTT. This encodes CASSSRGGPLHF. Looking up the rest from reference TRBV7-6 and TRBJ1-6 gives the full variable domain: GAGVSQSPRYKVTKRGQDVALRCDPISGHVSLYWYRQALGQGPEFLTYFNYEAQQDKSGLPNDRFSAERPEGSISTLTIQRTEQRDSAMYRCASSSRGGPLHFGNGTRLTVT.

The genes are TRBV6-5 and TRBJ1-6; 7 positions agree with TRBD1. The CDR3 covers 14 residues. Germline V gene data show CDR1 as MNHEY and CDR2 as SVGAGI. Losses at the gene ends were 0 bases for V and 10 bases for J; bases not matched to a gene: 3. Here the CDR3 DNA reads TGTGCCAGCAGTTACTCGACAGGGAGCTCACCCCTCCACTTT. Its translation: CASSYSTGSSPLHF.

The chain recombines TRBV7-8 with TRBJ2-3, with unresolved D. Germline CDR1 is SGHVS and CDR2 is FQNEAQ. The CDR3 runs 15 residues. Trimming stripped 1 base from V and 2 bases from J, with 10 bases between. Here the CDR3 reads CASSLVVGDTDTQYF. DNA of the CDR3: TGTGCCAGCAGCTTAGTGGTCGGTGACACAGATACGCAGTATTTT.

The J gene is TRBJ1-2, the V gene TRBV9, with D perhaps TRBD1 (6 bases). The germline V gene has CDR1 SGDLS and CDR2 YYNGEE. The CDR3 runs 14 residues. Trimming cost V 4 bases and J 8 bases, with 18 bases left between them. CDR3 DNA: TGTGCCAGCAGCCCGAATACAGGGCGCGAGGGCTACACCTTC. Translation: CASSPNTGREGYTF.

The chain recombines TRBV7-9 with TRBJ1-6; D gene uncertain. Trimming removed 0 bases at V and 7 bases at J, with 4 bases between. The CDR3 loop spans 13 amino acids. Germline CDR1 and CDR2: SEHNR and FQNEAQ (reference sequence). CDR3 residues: CASSLAQNSPLHF. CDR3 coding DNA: TGTGCCAGCAGCTTAGCGCAGAATTCACCCCTCCACTTT.

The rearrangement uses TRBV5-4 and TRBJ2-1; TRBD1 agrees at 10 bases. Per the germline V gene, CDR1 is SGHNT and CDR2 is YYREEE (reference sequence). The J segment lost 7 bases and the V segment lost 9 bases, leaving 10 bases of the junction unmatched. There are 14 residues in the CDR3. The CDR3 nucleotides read TGTGCCACAATAGACAGGGGGCGCGGTAATGAGCAGTTCTTC. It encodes CATIDRGRGNEQFF.

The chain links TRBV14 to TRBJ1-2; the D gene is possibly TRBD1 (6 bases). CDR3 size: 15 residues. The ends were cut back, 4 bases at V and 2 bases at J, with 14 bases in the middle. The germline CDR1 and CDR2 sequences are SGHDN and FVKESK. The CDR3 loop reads CASSRIGQLNYGYTF. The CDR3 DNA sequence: TGTGCCAGCAGCCGGATCGGACAGCTCAACTATGGCTACACCTTC.

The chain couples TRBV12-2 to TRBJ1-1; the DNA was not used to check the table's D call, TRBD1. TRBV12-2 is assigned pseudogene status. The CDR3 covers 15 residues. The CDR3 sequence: CASRLDWGPQTEAFF. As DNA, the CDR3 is TGTGCAAGTCGCCTCGATTGGGGGCCACAAACTGAAGCTTTCTTT.

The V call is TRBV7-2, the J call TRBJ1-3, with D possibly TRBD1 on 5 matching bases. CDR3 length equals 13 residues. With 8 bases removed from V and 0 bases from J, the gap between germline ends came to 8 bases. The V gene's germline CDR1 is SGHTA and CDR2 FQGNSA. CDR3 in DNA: TGTGCCAGCGGGGCTGACTCTGGAAACACCATATATTTT. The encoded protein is CASGADSGNTIYF.

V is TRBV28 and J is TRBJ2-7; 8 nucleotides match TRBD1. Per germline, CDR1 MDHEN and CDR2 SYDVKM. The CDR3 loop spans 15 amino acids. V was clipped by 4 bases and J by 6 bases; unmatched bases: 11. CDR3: CASSSLSGQGREQYF. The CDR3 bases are TGTGCCAGCAGTTCCCTATCAGGACAGGGCCGCGAGCAGTACTTC.